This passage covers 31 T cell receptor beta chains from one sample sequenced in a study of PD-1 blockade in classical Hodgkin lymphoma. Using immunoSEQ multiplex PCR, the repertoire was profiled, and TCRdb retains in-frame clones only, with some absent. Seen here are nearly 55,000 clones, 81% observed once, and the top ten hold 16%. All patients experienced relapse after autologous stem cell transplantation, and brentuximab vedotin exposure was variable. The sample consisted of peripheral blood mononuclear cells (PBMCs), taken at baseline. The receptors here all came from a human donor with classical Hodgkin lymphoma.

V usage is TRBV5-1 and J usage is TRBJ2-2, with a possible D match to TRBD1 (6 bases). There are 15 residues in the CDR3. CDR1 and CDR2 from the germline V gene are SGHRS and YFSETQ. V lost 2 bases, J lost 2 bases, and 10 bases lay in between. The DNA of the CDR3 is TGCGCCAGCAGCTTCGGCAGGGGTAACACCGGGGAGCTGTTTTTT. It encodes CASSFGRGNTGELFF. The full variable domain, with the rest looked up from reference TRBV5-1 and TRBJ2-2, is KAGVTQTPRYLIKTRGQQVTLSCSPISGHRSVSWYQQTPGQGLQFLFEYFSETQRNKGNFPGRFSGRQFSNSRSEMNVSTLELGDSALYLCASSFGRGNTGELFFGEGSRLTVL.

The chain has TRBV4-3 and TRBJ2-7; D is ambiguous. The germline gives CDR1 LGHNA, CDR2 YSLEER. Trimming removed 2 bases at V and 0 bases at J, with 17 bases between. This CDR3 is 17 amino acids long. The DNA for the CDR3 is TGCGCCAGCAGCCAAACCGAACCAACGTCAAGCTCCTACGAGCAGTACTTC. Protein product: CASSQTEPTSSSYEQYF.

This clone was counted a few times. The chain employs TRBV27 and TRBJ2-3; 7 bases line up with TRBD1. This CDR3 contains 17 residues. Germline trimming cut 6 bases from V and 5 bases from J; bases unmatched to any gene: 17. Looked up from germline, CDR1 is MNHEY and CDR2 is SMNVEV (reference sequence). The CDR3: CASSDPGVQGVEDTQYF. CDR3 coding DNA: TGTGCCAGCAGCGACCCAGGGGTCCAGGGGGTGGAAGATACGCAGTATTTT.

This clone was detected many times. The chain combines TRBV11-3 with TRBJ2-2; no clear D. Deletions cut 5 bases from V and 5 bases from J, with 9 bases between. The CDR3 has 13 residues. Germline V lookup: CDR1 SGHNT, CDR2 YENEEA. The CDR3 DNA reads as TGTGCCAGCAGCCCCCTAACAACCGGGGAGCTGTTTTTT. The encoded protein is CASSPLTTGELFF.

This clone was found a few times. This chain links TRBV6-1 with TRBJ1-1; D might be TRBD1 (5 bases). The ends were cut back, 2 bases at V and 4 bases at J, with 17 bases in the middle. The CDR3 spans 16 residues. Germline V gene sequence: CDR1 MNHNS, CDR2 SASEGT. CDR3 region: CASSERPWAGPTEAFF. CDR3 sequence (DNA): TGTGCCAGCAGTGAACGTCCCTGGGCAGGGCCCACTGAAGCTTTCTTT.

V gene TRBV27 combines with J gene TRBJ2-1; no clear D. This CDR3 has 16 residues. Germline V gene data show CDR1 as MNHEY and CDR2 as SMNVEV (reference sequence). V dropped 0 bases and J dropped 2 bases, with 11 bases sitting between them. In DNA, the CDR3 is TGTGCCAGCAGTTTATCGGTTGTGTCTCCCTACAATGAGCAGTTCTTC. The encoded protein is CASSLSVVSPYNEQFF.

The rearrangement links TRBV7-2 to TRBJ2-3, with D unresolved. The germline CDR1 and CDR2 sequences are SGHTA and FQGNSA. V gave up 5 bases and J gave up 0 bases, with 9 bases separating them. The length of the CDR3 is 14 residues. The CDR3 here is CASSTYLSTDTQYF. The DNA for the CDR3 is TGTGCCAGCAGCACCTACCTTAGCACAGATACGCAGTATTTT.

CDR3 sequence: CASLDGSSYNEQFF. The CDR3 region has the DNA TGTGCCAGCCTTGACGGAAGCTCCTACAATGAGCAGTTCTTC. The chain has TRBV2 and TRBJ2-1; D is unclear. Germline V gives CDR1 SNHLY, CDR2 FYNNEI. The CDR3 is 14 residues long. V was pared by 8 bases and J by 0 bases, with 11 bases between.

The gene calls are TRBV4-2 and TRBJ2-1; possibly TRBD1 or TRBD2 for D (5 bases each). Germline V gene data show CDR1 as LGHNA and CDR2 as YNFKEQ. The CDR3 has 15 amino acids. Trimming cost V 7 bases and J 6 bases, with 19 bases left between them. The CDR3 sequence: CASNLGRAGGNEQFF. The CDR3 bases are TGTGCCAGCAATCTTGGCAGGGCTGGAGGCAATGAGCAGTTCTTC.

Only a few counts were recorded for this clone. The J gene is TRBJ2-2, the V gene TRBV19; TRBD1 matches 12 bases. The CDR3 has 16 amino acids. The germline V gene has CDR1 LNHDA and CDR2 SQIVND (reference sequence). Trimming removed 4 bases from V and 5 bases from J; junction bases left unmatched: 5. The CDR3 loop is CASSKGQGAGTGELFF. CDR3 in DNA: TGTGCCAGTAGTAAGGGACAGGGGGCGGGGACCGGGGAGCTGTTTTTT. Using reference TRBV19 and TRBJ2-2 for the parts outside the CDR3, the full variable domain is DGGITQSPKYLFRKEGQNVTLSCEQNLNHDAMYWYRQDPGQGLRLIYYSQIVNDFQKGDIAEGYSVSREKKESFPLTVTSAQKNPTAFYLCASSKGQGAGTGELFFGEGSRLTVL.

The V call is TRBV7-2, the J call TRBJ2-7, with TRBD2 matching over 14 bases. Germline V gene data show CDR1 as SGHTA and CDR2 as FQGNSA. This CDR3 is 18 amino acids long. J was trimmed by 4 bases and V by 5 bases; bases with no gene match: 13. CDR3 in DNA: TGTGCCAGCAGCAAAGGGACTAGCGGGAGTAATCGGGCTTACGAGCAGTACGTC. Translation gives CASSKGTSGSNRAYEQYV.

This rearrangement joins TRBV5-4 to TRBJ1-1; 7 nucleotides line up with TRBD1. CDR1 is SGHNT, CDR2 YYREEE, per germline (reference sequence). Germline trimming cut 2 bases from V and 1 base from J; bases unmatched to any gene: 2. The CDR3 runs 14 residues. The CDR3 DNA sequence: TGTGCCAGCAGCTTATACAGGGGGAACACTGAAGCTTTCTTT. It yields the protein CASSLYRGNTEAFF.

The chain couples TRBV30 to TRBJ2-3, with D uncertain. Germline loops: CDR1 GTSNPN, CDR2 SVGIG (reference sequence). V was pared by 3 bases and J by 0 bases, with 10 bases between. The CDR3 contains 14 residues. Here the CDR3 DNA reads TGTGCCTGGAGCCACGGCTTAAGCACAGATACGCAGTATTTT. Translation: CAWSHGLSTDTQYF.

CDR3 amino acids: CASSQVPGIPYEQYV. In DNA form, the CDR3 reads TGCGCCAGCAGCCAAGTCCCAGGGATCCCCTACGAGCAGTACGTC. The chain has TRBV4-1 and TRBJ2-7; the D gene is possibly TRBD1 (5 bases). Trimming cost V 1 base and J 2 bases, with 12 bases left between them. CDR3 size: 15 residues. Germline V CDR1 and CDR2: MGHRA, YSYEKL.

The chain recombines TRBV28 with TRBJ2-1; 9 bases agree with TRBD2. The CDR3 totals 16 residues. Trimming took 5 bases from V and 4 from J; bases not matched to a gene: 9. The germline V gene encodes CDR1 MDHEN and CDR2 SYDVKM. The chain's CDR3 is CASSPLIAGAYNEQFF. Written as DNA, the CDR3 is TGTGCCAGCAGTCCACTAATAGCGGGGGCTTACAATGAGCAGTTCTTC.

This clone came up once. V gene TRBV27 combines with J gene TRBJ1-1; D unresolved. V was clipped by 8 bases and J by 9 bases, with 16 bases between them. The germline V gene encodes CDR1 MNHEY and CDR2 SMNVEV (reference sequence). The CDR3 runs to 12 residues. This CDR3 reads CASGPNRKKAFF. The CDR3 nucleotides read TGTGCCAGCGGACCGAATCGGAAAAAAGCTTTCTTT.

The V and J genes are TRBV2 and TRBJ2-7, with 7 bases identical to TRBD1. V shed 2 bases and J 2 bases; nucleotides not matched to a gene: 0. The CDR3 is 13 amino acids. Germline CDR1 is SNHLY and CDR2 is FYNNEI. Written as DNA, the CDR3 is TGTGCCAGCAGTGAACAGGGGGCCTACGAGCAGTACTTC. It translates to CASSEQGAYEQYF.

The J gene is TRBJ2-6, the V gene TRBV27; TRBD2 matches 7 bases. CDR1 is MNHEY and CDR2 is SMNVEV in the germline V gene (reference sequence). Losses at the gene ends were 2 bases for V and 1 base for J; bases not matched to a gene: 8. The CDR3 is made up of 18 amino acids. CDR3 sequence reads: CASSLRTSLFSGANVLTF. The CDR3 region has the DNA TGTGCCAGCAGTTTAAGGACTAGTTTATTTTCTGGGGCCAACGTCCTGACTTTC.

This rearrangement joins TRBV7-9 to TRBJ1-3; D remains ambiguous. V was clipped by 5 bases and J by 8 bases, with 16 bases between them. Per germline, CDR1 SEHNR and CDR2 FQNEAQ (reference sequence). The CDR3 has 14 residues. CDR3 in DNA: TGTGCCAGCAGCCCCCACCCCGTTAAGGACACCATATATTTT. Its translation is CASSPHPVKDTIYF.

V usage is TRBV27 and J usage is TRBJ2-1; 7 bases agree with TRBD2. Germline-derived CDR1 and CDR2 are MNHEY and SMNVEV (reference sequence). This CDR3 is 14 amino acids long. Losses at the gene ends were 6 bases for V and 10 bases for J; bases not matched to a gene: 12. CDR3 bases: TGTGCCAGCAGCCATCTCCCCGGGACTACGGAGCAGTTCTTC. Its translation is CASSHLPGTTEQFF.

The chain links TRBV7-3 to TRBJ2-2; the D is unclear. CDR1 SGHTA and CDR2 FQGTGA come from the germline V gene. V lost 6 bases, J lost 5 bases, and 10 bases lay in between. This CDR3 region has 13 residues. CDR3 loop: CASRKTLTGELFF. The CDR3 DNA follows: TGTGCCAGCAGAAAGACACTTACCGGGGAGCTGTTTTTT.

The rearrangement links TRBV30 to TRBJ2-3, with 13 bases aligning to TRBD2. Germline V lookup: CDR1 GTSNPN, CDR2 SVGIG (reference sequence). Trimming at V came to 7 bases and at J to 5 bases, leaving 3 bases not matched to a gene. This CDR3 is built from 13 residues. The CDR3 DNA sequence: TGTGCCTCCCGGACTAGCGGGGGAGATACGCAGTATTTT. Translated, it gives CASRTSGGDTQYF.

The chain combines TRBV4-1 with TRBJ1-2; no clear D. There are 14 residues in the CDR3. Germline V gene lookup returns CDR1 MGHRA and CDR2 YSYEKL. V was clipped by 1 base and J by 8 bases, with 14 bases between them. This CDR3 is CASSQVIRTNGYTF. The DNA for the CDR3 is TGCGCCAGCAGCCAAGTGATTAGGACTAACGGCTACACCTTC.

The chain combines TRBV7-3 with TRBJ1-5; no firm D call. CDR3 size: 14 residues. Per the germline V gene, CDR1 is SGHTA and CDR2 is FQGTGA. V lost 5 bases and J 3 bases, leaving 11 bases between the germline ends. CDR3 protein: CASSPVAPNQPQHF. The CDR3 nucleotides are TGTGCCAGCAGCCCCGTGGCGCCCAATCAGCCCCAGCATTTT.

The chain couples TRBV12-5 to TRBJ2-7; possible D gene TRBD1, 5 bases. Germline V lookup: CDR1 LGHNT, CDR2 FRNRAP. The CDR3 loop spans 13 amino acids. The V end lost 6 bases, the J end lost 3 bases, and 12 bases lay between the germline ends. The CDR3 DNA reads TGTGCTAGTGGATACAGGACCTTCTACGAGCAGTACGTC. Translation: CASGYRTFYEQYV.

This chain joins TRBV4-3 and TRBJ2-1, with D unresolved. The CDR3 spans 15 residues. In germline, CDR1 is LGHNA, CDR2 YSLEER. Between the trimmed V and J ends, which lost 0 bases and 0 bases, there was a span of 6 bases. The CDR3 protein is CASSQDPFSYNEQFF. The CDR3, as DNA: TGCGCCAGCAGCCAAGATCCCTTCTCCTACAATGAGCAGTTCTTC.

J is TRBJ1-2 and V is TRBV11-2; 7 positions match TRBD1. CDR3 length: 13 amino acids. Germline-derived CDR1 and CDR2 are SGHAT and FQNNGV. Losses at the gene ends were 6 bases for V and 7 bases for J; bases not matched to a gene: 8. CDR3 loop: CASRPLTGAGYTF. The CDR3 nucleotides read TGTGCCAGCAGACCATTAACAGGGGCTGGCTACACCTTC.

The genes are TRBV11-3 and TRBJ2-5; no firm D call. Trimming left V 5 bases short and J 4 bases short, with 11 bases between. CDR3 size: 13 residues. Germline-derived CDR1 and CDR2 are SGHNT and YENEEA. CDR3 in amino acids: CASSRARRETQYF. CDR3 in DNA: TGTGCCAGCAGCCGCGCTAGGAGAGAGACCCAGTACTTC.

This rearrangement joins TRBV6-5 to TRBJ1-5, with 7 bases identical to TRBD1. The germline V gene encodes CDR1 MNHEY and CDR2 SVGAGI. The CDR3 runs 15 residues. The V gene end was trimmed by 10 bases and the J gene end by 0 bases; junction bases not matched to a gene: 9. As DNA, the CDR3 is TGTGCCACCCGAGAAGGGGGCGATAGCAATCAGCCCCAGCATTTT. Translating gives CATREGGDSNQPQHF.

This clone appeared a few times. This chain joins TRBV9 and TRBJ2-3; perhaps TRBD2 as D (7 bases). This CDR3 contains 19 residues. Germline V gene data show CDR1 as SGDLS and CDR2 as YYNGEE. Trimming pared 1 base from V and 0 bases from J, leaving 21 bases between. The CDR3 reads CASSVNPLTGRGSTDTQYF. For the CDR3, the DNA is TGTGCCAGCAGCGTAAACCCTCTCACAGGGAGGGGTAGCACAGATACGCAGTATTTT.

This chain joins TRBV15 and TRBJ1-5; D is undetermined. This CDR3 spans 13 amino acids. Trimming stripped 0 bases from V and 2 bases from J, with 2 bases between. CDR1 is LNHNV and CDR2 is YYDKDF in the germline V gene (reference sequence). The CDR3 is CATSRDGNQPQHF. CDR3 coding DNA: TGTGCCACCAGCAGAGACGGCAATCAGCCCCAGCATTTT.